This record looks at one TCR beta chain sequence and its context. Its cognate antigen is unknown. This specimen belongs to a study of beta chain features in type 1 diabetes. Study in general: Summed over all samples, the examined sorted cells came to under 110,000,000.

Of the isolated RNA, all was reverse transcribed, and so the sequenced material was expressed TCRB transcripts. Sequenced naive, central memory and regulatory T cell samples produced an average of about 3.7 million reads. Assay used: immunoSEQ multiplex PCR; TCRdb lists only in-frame clones, some missing. The sample contains 500,000 to 800,000 clones, 9.5% to 15% of which appear only once. Whole-study results and caveats: TCRB CDR3 length was moderately but significantly reduced in all four CD4+ subsets of Type 1 diabetes patients. Over-representation of high TCR-expressing cells was a possible consequence of cDNA sequencing.

Donors contributed one heparinised blood draw apiece, averaging about 120 mL. The TCR sequence derives from a man under 40 with type 1 diabetes. Source material: naive CD4+ T cells from blood.

Written as DNA, the CDR3 is TGTGCCAGCAGTTTCGGGCAGGTCTTGGAGACCCAGTACTTC. Translated: CASSFGQVLETQYF. The chain links TRBV28 to TRBJ2-5; D gene uncertain. This CDR3 spans 14 amino acids. V lost 3 bases and J lost 5, with 13 bases in between. Germline V gene data show CDR1 as MDHEN and CDR2 as SYDVKM.